Listed below are T cell receptor beta chains from one sample, sequenced in a study of neurological immune-mediated disorders. TCRdb re-derived calls from the 5' RACE reads in MiXCR, one entry per CDR3 protein. The sample yields approximately 80,000 distinct CDR3 sequences, almost 6% seen once. Sequencing input: PBMCs. All receptors come from an older woman with multiple sclerosis. Each CDR3 is given with its conserved first and last residue. A D gene is named only where the DNA matches it firmly. Size is stated for part of the rows, as once, few or many counts, or as a class when the clone is expanded.

j_gene,d_gene,len,v_gene,abundance,CDR3nt,CDR3aa
TRBJ2-7,TRBD1,15,TRBV7-8,many,TGTGCCAGCAGCTTACCGGGACAGGGGCGCGACGAGCAGTACTTC,CASSLPGQGRDEQYF
TRBJ1-1,.,16,TRBV5-6,.,TGTGCCAGCAGCTTGAGGGGGGCGCGTATGAACACTGAAGCTTTCTTT,CASSLRGARMNTEAFF
TRBJ2-1,.,14,TRBV2,few,TGTGCCAGCAGCAAAGTGAGCTCCTACAATGAGCAGTTCTTC,CASSKVSSYNEQFF
TRBJ2-1,TRBD1,15,TRBV4-1,many,TGCGCCAGCAGCCAAGGACAGGGACCATACAATGAGCAGTTCTTC,CASSQGQGPYNEQFF
TRBJ1-3,.,14,TRBV29-1,many,TGCAGCGTTGATTATTCGCTTTCTGGAAACACCATATATTTT,CSVDYSLSGNTIYF
TRBJ1-2,TRBD1,15,TRBV6-5,many,TGTGCCAGCAGTCGGACAGGGGGAGGAAACTATGGCTACACCTTC,CASSRTGGGNYGYTF
TRBJ1-5,.,15,TRBV15,many,TGTGCCACCAGCAAGGGACCGTTGGGTGTTCAGCCCCAGCATTTT,CATSKGPLGVQPQHF
TRBJ1-2,TRBD1,16,TRBV5-1,many,TGCGCCAGTCGACCCGGGACAGGGGGCGCACAATATGGCTACACCTTC,CASRPGTGGAQYGYTF
TRBJ1-2,.,13,TRBV7-9,many,TGTGCCAGCAGCTTATCTCAGGGCTGGGGCTACACCTTC,CASSLSQGWGYTF
TRBJ2-7,.,15,TRBV6-1,many,TGTGCCAGCAGTGTTCAGCAGCGCCCAAGGGACGAGCAGTACTTC,CASSVQQRPRDEQYF
TRBJ2-3,.,14,TRBV20-1,few,TGCAGTGCTAGACTCCCTACTAGCACAGATACGCAGTATTTT,CSARLPTSTDTQYF
TRBJ2-5,TRBD1,15,TRBV20-1,many,TGCAGTGCTTCTACAGGGGGCGCGGGTGAAGAGACCCAGTACTTC,CSASTGGAGEETQYF
TRBJ2-2,.,14,TRBV19,.,TGTGCCAGTACCGACAGTGCCCGGGTCGGGGAGCTGTTTTTT,CASTDSARVGELFF
TRBJ1-3,.,15,TRBV20-1,many,TGCAGTGCCCACGGAGGCAGGGGCTCTGGAAACACCATATATTTT,CSAHGGRGSGNTIYF
TRBJ1-1,.,13,TRBV7-8,many,TGTGCCAGCAGCCAACACAGGGACACTGAAGCTTTCTTT,CASSQHRDTEAFF
TRBJ1-2,.,15,TRBV7-8,many,TGTGCCAGCAGCTCGCCGGGACTGGTAGTCTATGGCTACACCTTC,CASSSPGLVVYGYTF
TRBJ2-5,.,12,TRBV20-1,many,TGCAGTGCTAGTCGTGGGGAAGAGACCCAGTACTTC,CSASRGEETQYF
TRBJ1-4,TRBD1,15,TRBV7-9,many,TGTGCCAGCAGCTCTCTGGGACAGAGTAATGAAAAACTGTTTTTT,CASSSLGQSNEKLFF
TRBJ2-5,.,11,TRBV12-3/TRBV12-4,many,TGTGCCAGCAGGGTTCTAGAGACCCAGTACTTC,CASRVLETQYF
TRBJ1-3,.,15,TRBV20-1,many,TGCAGTGCCCCCCCTCCTTTGGGTTCTGGAAACACCATATATTTT,CSAPPPLGSGNTIYF
TRBJ1-1,TRBD1,16,TRBV12-3/TRBV12-4,.,TGTGCCAGCAGGGGACAGGGCCCGAATTTAGTCACTGAAGCTTTCTTT,CASRGQGPNLVTEAFF
TRBJ2-5,.,14,TRBV5-1,many,TGCGCCAGCAGACCCCAAACCTCACAAGAGACCCAGTACTTC,CASRPQTSQETQYF
TRBJ2-7,.,14,TRBV12-3/TRBV12-4,many,TGTGCCAGCAGTTTTGTGGTCAGGTCCTACGAGCAGTACTTC,CASSFVVRSYEQYF
TRBJ1-1,TRBD1,15,TRBV6-6,few,TGTGCCAGCAGTCCCGTGGGACAGGTGAACACTGAAGCTTTCTTT,CASSPVGQVNTEAFF
TRBJ2-5,.,14,TRBV12-3/TRBV12-4,many,TGTGCCAGCAACCTACAGGGCAGCCAAGAGACCCAGTACTTC,CASNLQGSQETQYF
TRBJ2-2,.,15,TRBV20-1,many,TGCAGTGCTAGAGGCACAGGGCACAACACCGGGGAGCTGTTTTTT,CSARGTGHNTGELFF
TRBJ1-2,.,15,TRBV5-1,many,TGCGCCAGCAGCTTGGAAGGAGGAGGATTAAATGGCTACACCTTC,CASSLEGGGLNGYTF
TRBJ2-3,TRBD2,15,TRBV20-1,many,TGCAGAGGAATTTCCTTAGCGGGGGGGCAGGATACGCAGTATTTT,CRGISLAGGQDTQYF
TRBJ1-1,.,16,TRBV5-5,many,TGTGCCAGCAGCTCACTTCTGGGGGGCCGAAACACTGAAGCTTTCTTT,CASSSLLGGRNTEAFF
TRBJ2-5,TRBD1,15,TRBV2,many,TGTGCCAGTAAGATGCCGGGACAGGGGGCTGTGACCCAGTACTTC,CASKMPGQGAVTQYF
TRBJ2-3,.,13,TRBV6-1,few,TGTGCCAGCAGTGACTTCAGGACAGATACGCAGTATTTT,CASSDFRTDTQYF
TRBJ2-7,TRBD2,14,TRBV5-1,many,TGCGCCAGCAGCTTGGAGACTAGCAGCTACGAGCAGTACTTC,CASSLETSSYEQYF
TRBJ1-2,.,15,TRBV7-2,many,TGTGCCAGCAGCCCGGACCGGGGGGTTCCCAATGGCTACACCTTC,CASSPDRGVPNGYTF
TRBJ2-3,TRBD2,18,TRBV2,many,TGTGCCAGCAGTAAACTAGCGGCCTCCCCGACGGGCACAGATACGCAGTATTTT,CASSKLAASPTGTDTQYF
TRBJ2-1,.,15,TRBV2,many,TGTGCCAGCAGAGAACAGACGCTCTCCTACAATGAGCAGTTCTTC,CASREQTLSYNEQFF
TRBJ2-1,.,16,TRBV11-2,many,TGTGCCAGCAGCTTATCTGGAACAAGCTCCTACAATGAGCAGTTCTTC,CASSLSGTSSYNEQFF
TRBJ2-5,TRBD1,14,TRBV20-1,.,TGCAGTGCCTACCCGGGACAGGGGACAGAGACCCAGTACTTC,CSAYPGQGTETQYF
TRBJ2-5,TRBD1,13,TRBV20-1,many,TGCAGTGCTAGAGTCAGGGGGAGAGAGACCCAGTACTTC,CSARVRGRETQYF
TRBJ1-5,.,14,TRBV3-1,few,TGTGCCAGCAGCCAAGCCGGGAACCATCAGCCCCAGCATTTT,CASSQAGNHQPQHF
TRBJ2-7,TRBD1,16,TRBV20-1,many,TGCAGTGCTAGAGAAGGGGGACGGGACAGTTGGAGCGAGCAGTACTTC,CSAREGGRDSWSEQYF
TRBJ2-2,TRBD2,16,TRBV20-1,many,TGCAGTGCTAGAGATATCGGCGGGAGTGCGACCGGGGAGCTGTTTTTT,CSARDIGGSATGELFF
TRBJ2-7,TRBD1,15,TRBV7-2,many,TGTGCCAGCAGCCGATATGGACAGGGTTCCTACGAGCAGTACTTC,CASSRYGQGSYEQYF
TRBJ2-4,TRBD2,15,TRBV20-1,many,TGCAGTGCCCTCTGGGAGGGGATGACCAAAAACATTCAGTACTTC,CSALWEGMTKNIQYF
TRBJ2-3,TRBD2,15,TRBV10-3,many,TGTGCCATCGGTTCGAGCGGGGGGATTACAGATACGCAGTATTTT,CAIGSSGGITDTQYF
TRBJ1-2,.,9,TRBV20-1,few,TGCAGTGCAGGCTATGGCTACACCTTC,CSAGYGYTF
TRBJ2-1,TRBD2,17,TRBV7-2,many,TGTGCCAGCAGGGGGACTAGCGGGGGGCAGACACACAATGAGCAGTTCTTC,CASRGTSGGQTHNEQFF